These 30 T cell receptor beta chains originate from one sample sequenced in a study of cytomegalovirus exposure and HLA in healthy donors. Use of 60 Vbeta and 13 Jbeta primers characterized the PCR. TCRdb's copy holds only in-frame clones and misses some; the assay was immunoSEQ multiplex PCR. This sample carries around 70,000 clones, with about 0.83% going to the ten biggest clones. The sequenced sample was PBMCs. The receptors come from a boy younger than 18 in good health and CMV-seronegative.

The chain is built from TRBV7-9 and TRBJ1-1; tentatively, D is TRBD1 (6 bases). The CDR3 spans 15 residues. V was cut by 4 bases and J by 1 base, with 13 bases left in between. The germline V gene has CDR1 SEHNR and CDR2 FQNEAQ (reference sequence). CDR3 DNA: TGTGCCAGCAGCTCTCTACCGACAGGGAACACTGAAGCTTTCTTT. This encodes CASSSLPTGNTEAFF.

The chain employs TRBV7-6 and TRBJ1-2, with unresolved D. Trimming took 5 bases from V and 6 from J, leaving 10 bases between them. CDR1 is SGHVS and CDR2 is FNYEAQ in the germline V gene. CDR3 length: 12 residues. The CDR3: CASSRLRDGYTF. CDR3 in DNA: TGTGCCAGCAGCAGACTCCGAGATGGCTACACCTTC.

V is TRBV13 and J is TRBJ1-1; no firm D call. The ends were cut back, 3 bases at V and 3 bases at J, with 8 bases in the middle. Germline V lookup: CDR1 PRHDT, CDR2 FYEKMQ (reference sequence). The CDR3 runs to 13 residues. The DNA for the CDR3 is TGTGCCAGCAGCTTCCACCGGGACACTGAAGCTTTCTTT. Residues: CASSFHRDTEAFF.

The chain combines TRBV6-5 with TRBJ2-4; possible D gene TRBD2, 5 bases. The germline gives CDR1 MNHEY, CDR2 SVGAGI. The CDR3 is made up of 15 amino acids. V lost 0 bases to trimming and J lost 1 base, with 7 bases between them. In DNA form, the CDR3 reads TGTGCCAGCAGTTACTCGGAGGCGGCCAAAAACATTCAGTACTTC. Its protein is CASSYSEAAKNIQYF.

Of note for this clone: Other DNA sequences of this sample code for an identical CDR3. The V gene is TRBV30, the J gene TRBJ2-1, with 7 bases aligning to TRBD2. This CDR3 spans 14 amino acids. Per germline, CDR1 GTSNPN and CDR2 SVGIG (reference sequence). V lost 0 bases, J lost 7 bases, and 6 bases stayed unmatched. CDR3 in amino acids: CAWSVRLADNEQFF. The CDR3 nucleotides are TGTGCCTGGAGTGTACGCCTAGCGGATAATGAGCAGTTCTTC.

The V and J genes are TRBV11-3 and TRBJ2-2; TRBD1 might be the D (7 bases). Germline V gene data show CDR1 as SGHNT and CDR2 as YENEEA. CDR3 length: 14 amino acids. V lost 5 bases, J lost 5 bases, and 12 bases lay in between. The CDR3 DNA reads TGTGCCAGCAGCGCGGGGACAGTTACCGGGGAGCTGTTTTTT. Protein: CASSAGTVTGELFF.

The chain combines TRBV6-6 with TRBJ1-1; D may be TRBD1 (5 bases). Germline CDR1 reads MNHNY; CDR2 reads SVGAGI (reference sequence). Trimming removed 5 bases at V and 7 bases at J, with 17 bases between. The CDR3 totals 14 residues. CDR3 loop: CASSTSSGKGEAFF. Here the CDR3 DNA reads TGTGCCAGCAGTACCTCCTCAGGGAAGGGTGAAGCTTTCTTT.

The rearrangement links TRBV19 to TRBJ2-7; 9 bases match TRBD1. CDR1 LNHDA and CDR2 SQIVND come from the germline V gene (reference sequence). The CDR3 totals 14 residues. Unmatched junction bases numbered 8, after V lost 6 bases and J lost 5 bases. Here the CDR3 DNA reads TGTGCCAGTAGAGAACGGACAGGGGTGAACGAGCAGTACTTC. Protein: CASRERTGVNEQYF.

The DNA of the CDR3 is TGTGCCAGTAGAAAGGGGAATTTACATGAAAAACTGTTTTTT. This encodes CASRKGNLHEKLFF. The chain combines TRBV19 with TRBJ1-4; TRBD1 is a possible D gene (5 bases). The CDR3 length is 14 residues. CDR1 and CDR2 from the germline V gene are LNHDA and SQIVND (reference sequence). With 6 bases removed from V and 6 bases from J, the gap between germline ends came to 14 bases.

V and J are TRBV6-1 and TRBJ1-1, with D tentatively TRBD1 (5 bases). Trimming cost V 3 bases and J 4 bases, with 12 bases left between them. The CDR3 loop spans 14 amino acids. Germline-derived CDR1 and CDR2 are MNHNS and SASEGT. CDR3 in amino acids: CASSDGGMGTEAFF. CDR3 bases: TGTGCCAGCAGTGACGGGGGTATGGGCACTGAAGCTTTCTTT.

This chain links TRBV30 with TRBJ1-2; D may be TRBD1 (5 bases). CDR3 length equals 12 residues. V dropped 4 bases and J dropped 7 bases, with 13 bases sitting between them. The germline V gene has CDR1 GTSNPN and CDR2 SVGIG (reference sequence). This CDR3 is CAWISRAGGYTF. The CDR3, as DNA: TGTGCCTGGATATCCAGGGCTGGTGGCTACACCTTC.

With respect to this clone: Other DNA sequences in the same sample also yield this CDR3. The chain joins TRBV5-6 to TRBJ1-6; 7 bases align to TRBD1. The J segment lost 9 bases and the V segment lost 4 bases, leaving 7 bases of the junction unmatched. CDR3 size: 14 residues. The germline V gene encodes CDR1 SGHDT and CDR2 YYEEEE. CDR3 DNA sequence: TGTGCCAGCAGCGTGACAGGGTCAACTTCACCCCTCCACTTT. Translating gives CASSVTGSTSPLHF.

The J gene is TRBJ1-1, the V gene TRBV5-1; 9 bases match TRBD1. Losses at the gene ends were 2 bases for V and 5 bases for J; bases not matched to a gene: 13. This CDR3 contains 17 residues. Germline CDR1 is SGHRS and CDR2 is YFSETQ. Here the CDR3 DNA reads TGCGCCAGCAGCTTAGCCGGGACAGGGTATGGATTAACTGAAGCTTTCTTT. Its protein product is CASSLAGTGYGLTEAFF. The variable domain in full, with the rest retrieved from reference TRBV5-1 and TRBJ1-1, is KAGVTQTPRYLIKTRGQQVTLSCSPISGHRSVSWYQQTPGQGLQFLFEYFSETQRNKGNFPGRFSGRQFSNSRSEMNVSTLELGDSALYLCASSLAGTGYGLTEAFFGQGTRLTVV.

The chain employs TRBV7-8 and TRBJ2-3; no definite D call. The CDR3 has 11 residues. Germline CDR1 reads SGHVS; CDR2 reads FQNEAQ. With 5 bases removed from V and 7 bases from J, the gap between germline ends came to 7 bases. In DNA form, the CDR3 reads TGTGCCAGCAGCGGGCCATATACGCAGTATTTT. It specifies CASSGPYTQYF.

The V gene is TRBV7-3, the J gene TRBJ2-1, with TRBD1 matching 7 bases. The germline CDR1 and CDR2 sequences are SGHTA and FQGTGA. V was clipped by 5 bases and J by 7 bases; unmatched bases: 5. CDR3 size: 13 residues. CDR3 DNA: TGTGCCAGCAGCGAGTCACAGGGGAATGAGCAGTTCTTC. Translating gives CASSESQGNEQFF.

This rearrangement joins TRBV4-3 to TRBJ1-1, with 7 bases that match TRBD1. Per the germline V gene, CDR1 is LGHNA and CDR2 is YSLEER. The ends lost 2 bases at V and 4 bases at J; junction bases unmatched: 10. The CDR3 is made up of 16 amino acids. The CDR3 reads CASSQSRGFYSTEAFF. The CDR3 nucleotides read TGCGCCAGCAGCCAAAGCAGGGGGTTTTACTCCACTGAAGCTTTCTTT.

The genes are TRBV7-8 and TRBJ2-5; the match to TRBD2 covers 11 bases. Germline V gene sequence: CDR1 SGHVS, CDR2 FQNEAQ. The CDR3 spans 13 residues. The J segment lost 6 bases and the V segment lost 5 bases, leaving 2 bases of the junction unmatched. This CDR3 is CASSTSGSKTQYF. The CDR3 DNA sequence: TGTGCCAGCAGCACTAGCGGGAGTAAGACCCAGTACTTC.

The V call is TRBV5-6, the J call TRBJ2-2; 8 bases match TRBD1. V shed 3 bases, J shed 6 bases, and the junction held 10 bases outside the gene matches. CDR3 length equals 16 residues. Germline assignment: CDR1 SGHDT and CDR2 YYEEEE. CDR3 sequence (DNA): TGTGCCAGCAGCTCCTGGACAGGGTGGAGTCCCGGGGAGCTGTTTTTT. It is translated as CASSSWTGWSPGELFF. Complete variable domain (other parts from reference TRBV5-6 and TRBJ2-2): DAGVTQSPTHLIKTRGQQVTLRCSPKSGHDTVSWYQQALGQGPQFIFQYYEEEERQRGNFPDRFSGHQFPNYSSELNVNALLLGDSALYLCASSSWTGWSPGELFFGEGSRLTVL.

Here the CDR3 DNA reads TGCGCCAGCCATCGAGGGGGATCGGCCACTGAAGCTTTCTTT. This codes for CASHRGGSATEAFF. The rearrangement uses TRBV5-1 and TRBJ1-1; D possibly corresponds to TRBD1 (6 bases). CDR1 is SGHRS, CDR2 YFSETQ, per germline. The CDR3 runs to 14 residues. V lost 7 bases and J 4 bases, leaving 17 bases between the germline ends.

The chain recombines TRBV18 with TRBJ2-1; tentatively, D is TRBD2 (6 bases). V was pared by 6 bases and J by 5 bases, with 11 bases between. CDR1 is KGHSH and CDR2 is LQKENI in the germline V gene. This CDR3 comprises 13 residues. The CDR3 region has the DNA TGTGCCAGCTCGAGCGGGTCCGACAATGAGCAGTTCTTC. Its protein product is CASSSGSDNEQFF.

The CDR3 DNA is TGTGCCAGCAGTCCCCTGGGACAAATTAATGAAAAACTGTTTTTT. It codes for CASSPLGQINEKLFF. The V call is TRBV6-1, the J call TRBJ1-4, with a weak D call TRBD1 (6 bases). The CDR3 totals 15 residues. Germline assignment: CDR1 MNHNS and CDR2 SASEGT. The ends were cut back, 5 bases at V and 4 bases at J, with 14 bases in the middle.

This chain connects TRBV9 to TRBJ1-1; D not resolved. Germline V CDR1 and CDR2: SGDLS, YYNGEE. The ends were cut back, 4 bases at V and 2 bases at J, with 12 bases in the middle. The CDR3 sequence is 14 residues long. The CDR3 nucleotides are TGTGCCAGCAGCTCCTCTCTGAGAAACACTGAAGCTTTCTTT. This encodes CASSSSLRNTEAFF.

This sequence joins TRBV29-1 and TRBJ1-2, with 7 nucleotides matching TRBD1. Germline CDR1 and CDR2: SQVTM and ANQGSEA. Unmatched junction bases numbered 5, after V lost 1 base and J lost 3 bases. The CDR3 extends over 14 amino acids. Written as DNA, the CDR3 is TGCAGCGTTGAAGGACAGGGCTCAGACTATGGCTACACCTTC. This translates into CSVEGQGSDYGYTF.

The CDR3 loop reads CASSPPDSAYGYTF. The CDR3 coding sequence is TGCGCCAGCAGCCCACCGGACAGCGCCTATGGCTACACCTTC. The gene calls are TRBV5-1 and TRBJ1-2, with D tentatively TRBD1 (6 bases). The germline gives CDR1 SGHRS, CDR2 YFSETQ. The CDR3 sequence is 14 residues long. V lost 4 bases to trimming and J lost 4 bases, with 14 bases between them. The entire variable domain, with the rest obtained from reference TRBV5-1 and TRBJ1-2, is as follows: KAGVTQTPRYLIKTRGQQVTLSCSPISGHRSVSWYQQTPGQGLQFLFEYFSETQRNKGNFPGRFSGRQFSNSRSEMNVSTLELGDSALYLCASSPPDSAYGYTFGSGTRLTVV.

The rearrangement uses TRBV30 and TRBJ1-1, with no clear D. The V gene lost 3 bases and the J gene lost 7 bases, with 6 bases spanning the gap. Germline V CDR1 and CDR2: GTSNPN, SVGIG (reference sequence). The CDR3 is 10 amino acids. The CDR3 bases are TGTGCCTGGAGCCCCAATGAAGCTTTCTTT. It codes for CAWSPNEAFF.

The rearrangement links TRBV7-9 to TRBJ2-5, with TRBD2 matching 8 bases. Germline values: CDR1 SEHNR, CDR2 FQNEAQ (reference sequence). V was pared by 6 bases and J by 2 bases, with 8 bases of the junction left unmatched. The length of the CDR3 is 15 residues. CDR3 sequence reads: CASREMAGGQETQYF. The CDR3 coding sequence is TGTGCCAGCAGGGAGATGGCGGGAGGACAAGAGACCCAGTACTTC.

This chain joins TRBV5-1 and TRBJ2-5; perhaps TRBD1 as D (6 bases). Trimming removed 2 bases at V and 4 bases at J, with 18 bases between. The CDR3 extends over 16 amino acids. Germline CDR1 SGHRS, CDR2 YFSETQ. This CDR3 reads CASSFSGTRGLETQYF. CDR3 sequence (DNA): TGCGCCAGCAGCTTTTCCGGGACAAGGGGATTAGAGACCCAGTACTTC.

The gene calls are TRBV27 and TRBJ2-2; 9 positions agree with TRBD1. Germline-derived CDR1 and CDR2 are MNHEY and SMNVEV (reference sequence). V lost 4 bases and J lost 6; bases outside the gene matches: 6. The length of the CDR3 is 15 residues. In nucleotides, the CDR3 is TGTGCCAGCAGTTCGGACAGGGGTTTGTCCGGGGAGCTGTTTTTT. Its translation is CASSSDRGLSGELFF.

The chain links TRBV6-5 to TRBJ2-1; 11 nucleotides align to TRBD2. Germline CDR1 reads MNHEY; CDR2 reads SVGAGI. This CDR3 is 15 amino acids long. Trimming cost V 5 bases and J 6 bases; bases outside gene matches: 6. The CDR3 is CASSPASGRPNEQFF. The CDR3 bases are TGTGCCAGCAGTCCCGCTAGCGGGAGGCCCAATGAGCAGTTCTTC.

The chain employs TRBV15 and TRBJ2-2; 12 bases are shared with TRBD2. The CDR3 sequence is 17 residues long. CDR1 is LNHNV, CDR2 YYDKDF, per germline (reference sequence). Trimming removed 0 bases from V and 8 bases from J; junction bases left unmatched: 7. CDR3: CATSRDRLAGGPGELFF. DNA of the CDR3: TGTGCCACCAGCAGAGATCGGCTAGCGGGAGGGCCAGGGGAGCTGTTTTTT.